A single sample gave rise to the 32 T cell receptor beta chains below, sequenced in a study of cytomegalovirus exposure and HLA in healthy donors. PCR employed 60 Vbeta and 13 Jbeta primers. Assay: immunoSEQ multiplex PCR; the TCRdb copy retains only in-frame clones and omits some. Counted here are 65,000 or so clones, 78% occurring once; the ten biggest clones make up about 3%. Material: PBMCs. Receptors were obtained from a girl aged 10-17 years in good health and CMV-seropositive.

The chain joins TRBV5-1 to TRBJ1-5; the D is unclear. Per germline, CDR1 SGHRS and CDR2 YFSETQ. CDR3 length: 14 residues. Trimming removed 7 bases from V and 9 bases from J, with 20 bases in between. CDR3 coding DNA: TGCGCCAGCCGAGAAGACACTGGCCTCGGGCCCCAGCATTTT. It codes for CASREDTGLGPQHF.

The CDR3 DNA sequence: TGTGCCAGCAGCAATACCGGGGAGCTGTTTTTT. Protein sequence: CASSNTGELFF. The rearrangement joins TRBV2 to TRBJ2-2; D is undetermined. This CDR3 is built from 11 residues. Germline values: CDR1 SNHLY, CDR2 FYNNEI. V was pared by 6 bases and J by 5 bases, with 4 bases between.

This chain connects TRBV7-9 to TRBJ2-1, with D perhaps matching TRBD2 (7 bases). Trimming removed 10 bases from V and 7 bases from J, with 23 bases in between. The CDR3 has 15 residues. CDR1 SEHNR and CDR2 FQNEAQ come from the germline V gene (reference sequence). Here the CDR3 reads CATEGVAGAWNEQFF. The CDR3 nucleotides are TGTGCCACCGAAGGGGTCGCGGGGGCGTGGAATGAGCAGTTCTTC.

The rearrangement uses TRBV29-1 and TRBJ2-1; possible D gene TRBD2, 6 bases. The germline V gene encodes CDR1 SQVTM and CDR2 ANQGSEA. CDR3 length equals 15 residues. Between the trimmed V and J ends, which lost 3 bases and 7 bases, there was a span of 19 bases. CDR3 region: CSVDSPWWEENEQFF. CDR3 DNA sequence: TGCAGCGTTGATAGCCCGTGGTGGGAGGAAAATGAGCAGTTCTTC.

V is TRBV18 and J is TRBJ2-1; D unresolved. This CDR3 spans 14 amino acids. Trimming removed 2 bases at V and 5 bases at J, with 10 bases between. Germline V gene sequence: CDR1 KGHSH, CDR2 LQKENI. The CDR3 loop is CASSPGEVNNEQFF. The CDR3 DNA reads TGTGCCAGCTCACCAGGCGAGGTTAACAATGAGCAGTTCTTC.

This chain joins TRBV7-2 and TRBJ1-5; D is unclear. Germline V CDR1 and CDR2: SGHTA, FQGNSA. CDR3 length equals 13 residues. Trimming took off 5 bases at V and 5 bases at J, with 10 bases between the two ends. CDR3 DNA sequence: TGTGCCAGCAGCGCCGACCGGGATCAGCCCCAGCATTTT. Its translation: CASSADRDQPQHF. The full variable domain, in which reference TRBV7-2 and TRBJ1-5 provide the parts outside the CDR3, is GAGVSQSPSNKVTEKGKDVELRCDPISGHTALYWYRQSLGQGLEFLIYFQGNSAPDKSGLPSDRFSAERTGGSVSTLTIQRTQQEDSAVYLCASSADRDQPQHFGDGTRLSIL.

The chain couples TRBV5-1 to TRBJ1-1; the D gene is possibly TRBD1 (6 bases). CDR1 and CDR2 from the germline V gene are SGHRS and YFSETQ. Trimming removed 3 bases from V and 6 bases from J, with 15 bases in between. The CDR3 has 14 residues. CDR3: CASSSTGRRPEAFF. The DNA of the CDR3 is TGCGCCAGCAGCTCAACAGGGCGGCGGCCTGAAGCTTTCTTT.

The chain joins TRBV30 to TRBJ1-2, with D maybe TRBD1 (6 bases). This CDR3 has 13 amino acids. Trimming pared 2 bases from V and 5 bases from J, leaving 12 bases between. The germline V gene encodes CDR1 GTSNPN and CDR2 SVGIG (reference sequence). Here the CDR3 reads CAWSPRGWYGYTF. In DNA, the CDR3 is TGTGCCTGGAGTCCCAGGGGCTGGTATGGCTACACCTTC.

This clone was detected once. The chain links TRBV14 to TRBJ1-2; D remains ambiguous. The CDR3 is made up of 12 amino acids. CDR1 is SGHDN and CDR2 is FVKESK in the germline V gene. The V end lost 4 bases, the J end lost 8 bases, and 11 bases lay between the germline ends. This CDR3 reads CASSPHREGYTF. Here the CDR3 DNA reads TGTGCCAGCAGCCCTCACCGGGAAGGCTACACCTTC.

The chain joins TRBV7-9 to TRBJ2-5; D is uncertain. This CDR3 contains 14 residues. Germline CDR1 is SEHNR and CDR2 is FQNEAQ (reference sequence). Trimming removed 0 bases at V and 5 bases at J, with 10 bases between. The CDR3 DNA is TGTGCCAGCAGCTTAGCGACCCTAGTTGAGACCCAGTACTTC. It translates to CASSLATLVETQYF.

This clone was seen just once. The chain couples TRBV4-3 to TRBJ2-5; 9 nucleotides line up with TRBD2. J lost 2 bases, V lost 0 bases, and 13 bases had no gene match. The CDR3 has 19 amino acids. Germline V CDR1 and CDR2: LGHNA, YSLEER. CDR3 loop: CASSQDLARPSGTQETQYF. CDR3 DNA: TGCGCCAGCAGCCAAGATTTAGCGAGGCCTAGCGGGACTCAAGAGACCCAGTACTTC.

The rearrangement links TRBV28 to TRBJ1-5; tentatively, D is TRBD1 (6 bases). CDR3 size: 13 residues. V was cut by 2 bases and J by 7 bases, with 9 bases left in between. The germline V gene encodes CDR1 MDHEN and CDR2 SYDVKM. DNA for the CDR3: TGTGCCAGCAGTTTAACACAGGGCCAGCCCCAGCATTTT. Its translation is CASSLTQGQPQHF.

The chain is built from TRBV4-2 and TRBJ2-5; 10 bases agree with TRBD2. Germline V CDR1 and CDR2: LGHNA, YNFKEQ. V shed 3 bases, J shed 0 bases, and the junction held 7 bases outside the gene matches. CDR3 size: 17 residues. CDR3 protein: CASSQASGGGYQETQYF. CDR3 nucleotide sequence: TGTGCCAGCAGCCAGGCTAGCGGGGGTGGGTACCAAGAGACCCAGTACTTC.

The chain has TRBV7-6 and TRBJ1-4; 9 nucleotides line up with TRBD1. There are 18 residues in the CDR3. The germline V gene has CDR1 SGHVS and CDR2 FNYEAQ. The ends lost 5 bases at V and 0 bases at J; junction bases unmatched: 10. In DNA form, the CDR3 reads TGTGCCAGCAGCCCCTGGACAGGGGAGTCTTCAACTAATGAAAAACTGTTTTTT. This sequence encodes CASSPWTGESSTNEKLFF.

To note about this clone: An end of the junction differs from the germline gene, which may be a read error. The chain combines TRBV29-1 with TRBJ1-1; TRBD1 is a possible D gene (6 bases). The CDR3 is made up of 15 amino acids. Germline V lookup: CDR1 SQVTM, CDR2 ANQGSEA. The CDR3 sequence is CSVEDPVMARGLRGF. CDR3 coding DNA: TGCAGCGTTGAAGATCCGGTGATGGCCAGGGGATTAAGGGGATTT.

The chain couples TRBV10-3 to TRBJ2-2; possibly TRBD1 for D (6 bases). This CDR3 has 14 amino acids. Germline assignment: CDR1 ENHRY and CDR2 SYGVKD. V was clipped by 2 bases and J by 4 bases, with 8 bases between them. This CDR3 reads CAISETGSTGELFF. CDR3 DNA: TGTGCCATCAGTGAGACAGGGAGCACCGGGGAGCTGTTTTTT.

The chain links TRBV5-4 to TRBJ2-5; 7 nucleotides line up with TRBD2. The J segment lost 3 bases and the V segment lost 2 bases, leaving 4 bases of the junction unmatched. Germline-derived CDR1 and CDR2 are SGHNT and YYREEE (reference sequence). This CDR3 comprises 14 residues. The chain's CDR3 is CASSLERGKETQYF. In nucleotides, the CDR3 is TGTGCCAGCAGCTTAGAGCGGGGCAAAGAGACCCAGTACTTC.

V and J are TRBV10-3 and TRBJ2-2; maybe TRBD1 (6 bases). Germline V gives CDR1 ENHRY, CDR2 SYGVKD. V gave up 8 bases and J gave up 7 bases, with 20 bases separating them. CDR3 length: 15 residues. CDR3 DNA: TGTGCCATCTCGCCGGGGCCCCAAGGGGGCGGGGAGCTGTTTTTT. The encoded protein is CAISPGPQGGGELFF.

This clone was seen once. This sequence joins TRBV6-5 and TRBJ1-1; tentative D call: TRBD1 (5 bases). Trimming took 2 bases from V and 1 from J, leaving 11 bases between them. This CDR3 has 15 amino acids. Germline CDR1 is MNHEY and CDR2 is SVGAGI. CDR3 DNA sequence: TGTGCCAGCAGTTACAGGGGTCTGCGGAACACTGAAGCTTTCTTT. It yields the protein CASSYRGLRNTEAFF.

This clone was found once. The CDR3, as DNA: TGTGCCAGCAGCTCCGGGACTCGGGGGGTTGAAGCTTTCTTT. Translated, it gives CASSSGTRGVEAFF. The chain joins TRBV11-3 to TRBJ1-1; tentative D call: TRBD1 (5 bases). The germline gives CDR1 SGHNT, CDR2 YENEEA. The CDR3 contains 14 residues. V was trimmed by 4 bases and J by 7 bases, leaving 16 bases between them.

J is TRBJ2-7 and V is TRBV7-2; 7 bases agree with TRBD1. Germline V gives CDR1 SGHTA, CDR2 FQGNSA. J was trimmed by 3 bases and V by 5 bases; bases with no gene match: 7. The CDR3 runs 14 residues. CDR3 residues: CASSATGKGYEQYF. In nucleotides, the CDR3 is TGTGCCAGCAGCGCGACAGGGAAGGGCTACGAGCAGTACTTC. Using reference TRBV7-2 and TRBJ2-7 for the parts outside the CDR3, the full variable domain is GAGVSQSPSNKVTEKGKDVELRCDPISGHTALYWYRQSLGQGLEFLIYFQGNSAPDKSGLPSDRFSAERTGGSVSTLTIQRTQQEDSAVYLCASSATGKGYEQYFGPGTRLTVT.

The V and J genes are TRBV29-1 and TRBJ2-7; the match to TRBD2 covers 7 bases. CDR1 is SQVTM, CDR2 ANQGSEA, per germline. The CDR3 length is 16 residues. The V segment lost 5 bases and the J segment 3 bases; nucleotides outside the gene matches: 16. CDR3 bases: TGCAGCGTTCGGAGGTGGGCTAGCGGAGGGGACTACGAGCAGTACTTC. This translates into CSVRRWASGGDYEQYF.

This clone was observed a handful of times. This chain uses TRBV19 with TRBJ2-3; possible D gene TRBD1, 7 bases. This CDR3 is 14 amino acids long. The V end lost 4 bases, the J end lost 6 bases, and 14 bases lay between the germline ends. Looked up from germline, CDR1 is LNHDA and CDR2 is SQIVND (reference sequence). The DNA for the CDR3 is TGTGCCAGTAGTACCCGCGGGACAGCGGATACGCAGTATTTT. It encodes CASSTRGTADTQYF.

The J gene is TRBJ2-3, the V gene TRBV9, with 9 bases that match TRBD1. This CDR3 has 15 amino acids. CDR1 and CDR2 (germline): SGDLS, YYNGEE. With 4 bases clipped from V and 3 bases from J, the junction kept 6 bases outside the gene matches. The CDR3 loop reads CASSLQGARTDTQYF. CDR3 in DNA: TGTGCCAGCAGCTTACAGGGGGCGCGAACAGATACGCAGTATTTT.

This chain links TRBV5-4 with TRBJ1-2, with TRBD1 as a possible D gene (5 bases). CDR1 and CDR2 (germline): SGHNT, YYREEE (reference sequence). V was trimmed by 4 bases and J by 4 bases, leaving 11 bases between them. This CDR3 has 13 amino acids. The CDR3 here is CASSPRDFYGYTF. CDR3 nucleotide sequence: TGTGCCAGCAGCCCCAGGGACTTCTATGGCTACACCTTC.

CDR3 DNA sequence: TGTGCCAGCAGCTTCCCCGGACAGAACACTGAAGCTTTCTTT. Its translation is CASSFPGQNTEAFF. This chain links TRBV7-9 with TRBJ1-1; D may be TRBD1 (5 bases). The CDR3 length is 14 residues. The V end was cut by 3 bases, the J end by 1 base, with 9 bases between. Germline lookup yields CDR1 SEHNR and CDR2 FQNEAQ (reference sequence).

In its sample, this clone was seen once. The V call is TRBV11-2, the J call TRBJ1-1; TRBD1 aligns across 7 bases. CDR3 length: 13 residues. The V gene end was trimmed by 11 bases and the J gene end by 2 bases; junction bases not matched to a gene: 8. Germline V gene sequence: CDR1 SGHAT, CDR2 FQNNGV. In nucleotides, the CDR3 is TGTGCCGGGGTACAGGGGCCCAACACTGAAGCTTTCTTT. This translates into CAGVQGPNTEAFF.

The chain recombines TRBV7-2 with TRBJ2-6; D perhaps matches TRBD1 (6 bases). The CDR3 extends over 15 amino acids. Trimming removed 5 bases at V and 0 bases at J, with 8 bases between. Germline-derived CDR1 and CDR2 are SGHTA and FQGNSA. CDR3 amino acids: CASSRDNSGANVLTF. As DNA, the CDR3 is TGTGCCAGCAGCCGGGACAACTCTGGGGCCAACGTCCTGACTTTC.

The chain combines TRBV5-8 with TRBJ1-1, with D possibly being TRBD1 (6 bases). Germline CDR1 and CDR2: SGHTS and YDEGEE. V gave up 0 bases and J gave up 1 base, with 13 bases separating them. This CDR3 spans 16 amino acids. CDR3 in DNA: TGTGCCAGCAGCTTGGACAGGGTCATAAAGAACACTGAAGCTTTCTTT. This codes for CASSLDRVIKNTEAFF. The whole variable domain, remainder taken from reference TRBV5-8 and TRBJ1-1, is EAGVTQSPTHLIKTRGQQATLRCSPISGHTSVYWYQQALGLGLQFLLWYDEGEERNRGNFPPRFSGRQFPNYSSELNVNALELEDSALYLCASSLDRVIKNTEAFFGQGTRLTVV.

The rearrangement uses TRBV15 and TRBJ1-5; D possibly corresponds to TRBD1 (5 bases). The CDR3 is 15 amino acids. V dropped 0 bases and J dropped 2 bases, with 8 bases sitting between them. Per the germline V gene, CDR1 is LNHNV and CDR2 is YYDKDF (reference sequence). The CDR3 region has the DNA TGTGCCACCAGCAGAGATAAACAGGGCAATCAGCCCCAGCATTTT. Amino acid sequence: CATSRDKQGNQPQHF.

The chain uses TRBV30 and TRBJ2-3; TRBD2 is a possible D gene (6 bases). Trimming cost V 8 bases and J 5 bases, with 20 bases left between them. This CDR3 has 14 amino acids. The germline gives CDR1 GTSNPN, CDR2 SVGIG (reference sequence). CDR3 loop: CARGGGSEGDTQYF. The CDR3 region has the DNA TGTGCCCGTGGCGGAGGGTCCGAAGGAGATACGCAGTATTTT.

This chain uses TRBV5-1 with TRBJ1-2, with 11 bases identical to TRBD1. V was pared by 2 bases and J by 7 bases, with 4 bases of the junction left unmatched. This CDR3 is 14 amino acids long. The germline V gene encodes CDR1 SGHRS and CDR2 YFSETQ. The CDR3 reads CASSFWTGGFGYTF. The DNA for the CDR3 is TGCGCCAGCAGCTTCTGGACAGGGGGCTTTGGCTACACCTTC.